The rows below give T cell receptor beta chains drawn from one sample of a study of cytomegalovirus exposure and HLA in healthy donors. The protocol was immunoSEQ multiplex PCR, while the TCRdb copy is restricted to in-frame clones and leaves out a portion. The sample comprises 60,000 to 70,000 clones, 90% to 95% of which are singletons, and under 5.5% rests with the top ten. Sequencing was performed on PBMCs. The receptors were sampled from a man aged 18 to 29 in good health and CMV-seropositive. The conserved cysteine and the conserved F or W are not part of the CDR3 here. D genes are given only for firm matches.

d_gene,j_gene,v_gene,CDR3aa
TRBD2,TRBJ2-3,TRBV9,ASSKFGRAGDTQY
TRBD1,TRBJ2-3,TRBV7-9,ASSPGQGTSLGTDTQY
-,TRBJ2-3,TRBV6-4,ASSDSDSSSTDTQY
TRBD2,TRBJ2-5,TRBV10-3,AISESAGEEGETQY
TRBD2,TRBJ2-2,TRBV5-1,ASSWGLAGDTGELF
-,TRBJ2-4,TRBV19,ASSIGLFSGSKNIQY
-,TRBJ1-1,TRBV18,ASAPPNRLDTEAF
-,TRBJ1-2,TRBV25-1,ASSEYSNYGYT
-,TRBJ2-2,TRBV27,ASSHRTGELF
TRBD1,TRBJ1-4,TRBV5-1,ASSFTDRGHEKLF
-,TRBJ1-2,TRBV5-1,ASSPEGEVVNYGYT
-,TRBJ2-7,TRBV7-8,ASTPSGGSDEQY
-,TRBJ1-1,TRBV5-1,ASGQGTETEAF
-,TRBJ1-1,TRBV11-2,ASSLVFGGTTEAF
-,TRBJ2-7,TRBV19,ASRTEGRKTYEQY
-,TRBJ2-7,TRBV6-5,ASSPPGAGREQY
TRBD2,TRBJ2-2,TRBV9,ASSAQGTSGRANTGELF
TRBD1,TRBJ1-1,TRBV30,AWSVSRGPHTEAF
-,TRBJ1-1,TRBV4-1,ASSQAPGRADQAF
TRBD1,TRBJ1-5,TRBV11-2,ASSLDHGQVNQPQH
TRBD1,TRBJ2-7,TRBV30,AGRDSSYEQY
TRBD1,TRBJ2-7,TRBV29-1,SVAGQFSSYEQY
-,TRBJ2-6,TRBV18,ASSPPGGTSGANVLT
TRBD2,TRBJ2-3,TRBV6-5,ASSYREGLGADTQY
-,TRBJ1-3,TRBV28,ASSLSPQDSTGNTIY
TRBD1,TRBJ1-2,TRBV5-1,ASSPRQGGNYGYT
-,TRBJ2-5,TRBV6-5,ASSEGAEETQY
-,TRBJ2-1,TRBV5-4,ASSYGAGGIEQF
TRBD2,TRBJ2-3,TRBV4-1,ASSQSQSGKGTDTQY
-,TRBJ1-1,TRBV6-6,ASRRDTEAF
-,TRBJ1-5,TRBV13,ASSLGGERGNQPQH
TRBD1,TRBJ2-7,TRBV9,ASSVGTGASYEQY
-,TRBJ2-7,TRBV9,ASSVAPTVSSYEQY
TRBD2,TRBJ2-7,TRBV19,ASSIGGISIDEQY
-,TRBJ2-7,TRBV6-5,ASSQEEGSYEQY
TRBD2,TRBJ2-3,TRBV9,ASSVSTSGSTDTQY
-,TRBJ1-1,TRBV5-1,ASSASGTPETEAF
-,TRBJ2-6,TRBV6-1,ASSENGGSGANVLT
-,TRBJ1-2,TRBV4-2,ASSRWNKGGDYGYT
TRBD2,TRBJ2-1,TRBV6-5,ASSWTSGIRYNEQF
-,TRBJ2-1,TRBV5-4,ASDKGGIDTEQF
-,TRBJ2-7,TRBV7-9,ASGPWDSRYEQY
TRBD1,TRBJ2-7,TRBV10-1,ASSARDRVPAYEQY
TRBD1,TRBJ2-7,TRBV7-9,ASSRTGYEQY
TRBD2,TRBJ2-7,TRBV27,ASSLLAGESGEQY